These 30 T cell receptor beta chains originate from one sample sequenced in a study of blood T cell repertoires in COVID-19. Clones were read by immunoSEQ multiplex PCR, and TCRdb kept only the in-frame ones, dropping some. The table shows 450,000 or so clones, with 80% to 90% occurring only once. The sample taken for sequencing was peripheral blood. The receptors here all came from a man younger than 35 with COVID-19, enrolled during active disease.

The chain couples TRBV9 to TRBJ1-2; perhaps TRBD1 as D (6 bases). The CDR3 covers 11 residues. Trimming stripped 7 bases from V and 8 bases from J, with 12 bases between. Per germline, CDR1 SGDLS and CDR2 YYNGEE. The CDR3 region has the DNA TGTGCCAGCGGAGGACAGACGGGCTACACCTTC. This codes for CASGGQTGYTF.

This sequence joins TRBV6-2 or TRBV6-3 and TRBJ1-6; unclear D gene. This CDR3 has 13 residues. The V end lost 4 bases, the J end lost 4 bases, and 5 bases lay between the germline ends. Germline assignment: CDR1 MNHEY and CDR2 SVGEGT. The CDR3 DNA sequence: TGTGCCAGCAGTTGGGCTTATAATTCACCCCTCCACTTT. Translation: CASSWAYNSPLHF.

V gene TRBV2 combines with J gene TRBJ1-1; D may be TRBD1 (5 bases). V was shortened by 10 bases and J by 1 base, with 16 bases between the two germline ends. CDR1 SNHLY and CDR2 FYNNEI come from the germline V gene. The CDR3 spans 14 residues. CDR3 in DNA: TGTGCCATAACGTCTTGGGGGGAGAACACTGAAGCTTTCTTT. Amino acid sequence: CAITSWGENTEAFF.

V usage is TRBV11-3 and J usage is TRBJ2-1; 9 positions agree with TRBD2. CDR1 is SGHNT, CDR2 YENEEA, per germline. With V trimmed by 3 bases and J by 6 bases, 6 bases remained unmatched. The CDR3 is 15 residues long. As DNA, the CDR3 is TGTGCCAGCAGCTTTAGCGGGAGTTTTGGCAATGAGCAGTTCTTC. Translated: CASSFSGSFGNEQFF.

The chain carries TRBV27 and TRBJ2-7; maybe TRBD1 (5 bases). V lost 1 base to trimming and J lost 5 bases, with 9 bases between them. Per germline, CDR1 MNHEY and CDR2 SMNVEV (reference sequence). The CDR3 spans 13 residues. CDR3 sequence: CASSLFRGNEQYF. In DNA form, the CDR3 reads TGTGCCAGCAGTTTATTTAGGGGCAACGAGCAGTACTTC.

V is TRBV18 and J is TRBJ2-6; TRBD1 might be the D (7 bases). This CDR3 has 18 amino acids. From germline, CDR1 is KGHSH and CDR2 LQKENI. The ends were cut back, 3 bases at V and 2 bases at J, with 17 bases in the middle. CDR3 coding DNA: TGTGCCAGCTCACCGACGCCAGGGGGAGGTGCTGGGGCCAACGTCCTGACTTTC. Translated, it gives CASSPTPGGGAGANVLTF.

A word on this clone: This specimen includes other DNA sequences encoding the same CDR3. The chain couples TRBV2 to TRBJ2-1, with 10 bases matching TRBD2. Germline V gene data show CDR1 as SNHLY and CDR2 as FYNNEI. Germline trimming cut 4 bases from V and 4 bases from J; bases unmatched to any gene: 1. This CDR3 is 14 amino acids long. The CDR3 DNA reads TGTGCCAGCAGTGCTAGCGGGAGTTACAATGAGCAGTTCTTC. It is translated as CASSASGSYNEQFF. Full variable domain (outside the CDR3, taken from reference TRBV2 and TRBJ2-1): EPEVTQTPSHQVTQMGQEVILRCVPISNHLYFYWYRQILGQKVEFLVSFYNNEISEKSEIFDDQFSVERPDGSNFTLKIRSTKLEDSAMYFCASSASGSYNEQFFGPGTRLTVL.

The chain has TRBV19 and TRBJ2-2, with no clear D. The CDR3 is made up of 12 amino acids. Germline loops: CDR1 LNHDA, CDR2 SQIVND (reference sequence). Trimming removed 9 bases from V and 5 bases from J, with 10 bases in between. As DNA, the CDR3 is TGTGCCAGCAACTTCCTTACCGGGGAGCTGTTTTTT. It yields the protein CASNFLTGELFF.

The chain employs TRBV24-1 and TRBJ2-1; TRBD1 agrees at 8 bases. Unmatched junction bases numbered 4, after V lost 7 bases and J lost 0 bases. Germline V gene data show CDR1 as KGHDR and CDR2 as SFDVKD. The CDR3 spans 15 residues. The CDR3 DNA reads TGTGCCACCAGCCAGGGGGCGAGCTCCTACAATGAGCAGTTCTTC. Amino acids: CATSQGASSYNEQFF.

This clone appeared a single time. This sequence joins TRBV10-1 and TRBJ2-7, with 7 bases aligning to TRBD1. Unmatched junction bases numbered 7, after V lost 6 bases and J lost 2 bases. Germline V gene data show CDR1 as WNHNN and CDR2 as SYGVQD (reference sequence). The CDR3 has 14 amino acids. The CDR3 is CASRGDSLAYEQYF. CDR3 nucleotide sequence: TGCGCCAGCAGAGGGGACAGCTTGGCCTACGAGCAGTACTTC.

The rearrangement uses TRBV5-1 and TRBJ2-1, with TRBD2 matching over 11 bases. CDR1 is SGHRS, CDR2 YFSETQ, per germline. This CDR3 region has 17 residues. V was clipped by 0 bases and J by 1 base; unmatched bases: 3. CDR3 in DNA: TGCGCCAGCAGCTTGGGCGGGACTAGCGGTTCCTACAATGAGCAGTTCTTC. Translated: CASSLGGTSGSYNEQFF. Full variable domain (missing parts from reference TRBV5-1 and TRBJ2-1): KAGVTQTPRYLIKTRGQQVTLSCSPISGHRSVSWYQQTPGQGLQFLFEYFSETQRNKGNFPGRFSGRQFSNSRSEMNVSTLELGDSALYLCASSLGGTSGSYNEQFFGPGTRLTVL.

The rearrangement joins TRBV29-1 to TRBJ1-1, with 7 bases identical to TRBD1. V dropped 4 bases and J dropped 11; count of bases not matched to a gene: 13. The length of the CDR3 is 13 residues. The germline V gene has CDR1 SQVTM and CDR2 ANQGSEA. CDR3 region: CSVVGTATYLAFF. CDR3 DNA: TGCAGCGTTGTTGGGACAGCGACTTACCTGGCTTTCTTT.

This sequence joins TRBV24-1 and TRBJ2-3; unclear D gene. Germline V gene lookup returns CDR1 KGHDR and CDR2 SFDVKD. This CDR3 region has 13 residues. The germline V and J ends were trimmed by 8 bases and 1 base, with 9 bases remaining between them. CDR3 in DNA: TGTGCCACCAATGAGCAGGGCACAGATACGCAGTATTTT. Amino acid sequence: CATNEQGTDTQYF.

This sequence joins TRBV2 and TRBJ1-3; no clear D. This CDR3 has 12 amino acids. Germline CDR1 reads SNHLY; CDR2 reads FYNNEI. With 5 bases removed from V and 1 base from J, the gap between germline ends came to 3 bases. CDR3 residues: CASSYSGNTIYF. CDR3 DNA sequence: TGTGCCAGCAGTTATTCTGGAAACACCATATATTTT.

The V and J genes are TRBV27 and TRBJ2-2; maybe TRBD1 (6 bases). The V gene lost 6 bases and the J gene lost 4 bases, with 15 bases spanning the gap. This CDR3 contains 15 residues. Germline loops: CDR1 MNHEY, CDR2 SMNVEV (reference sequence). CDR3 bases: TGTGCCAGCAGCTCCTACAGGGCGGGCACCGGGGAGCTGTTTTTT. Encoded protein: CASSSYRAGTGELFF.

The chain has TRBV11-2 and TRBJ2-7; D is unresolved. The germline V gene encodes CDR1 SGHAT and CDR2 FQNNGV. Trimming cost V 2 bases and J 2 bases, with 10 bases left between them. The CDR3 consists of 14 residues. The CDR3 region is CASSLLGQPYEQYF. CDR3 DNA sequence: TGTGCCAGCAGCTTACTGGGCCAACCCTACGAGCAGTACTTC.

This chain links TRBV3-1 (or the pseudogene TRBV3-2) with TRBJ2-5; TRBD2 matches at 7 bases. Unmatched junction bases numbered 10, after V lost 5 bases and J lost 1 base. CDR1 is LGHDT and CDR2 is YNNKEL in the germline V gene (reference sequence). The CDR3 sequence is 16 residues long. This chain's CDR3 is CASSSSRRGSQETQYF. DNA of the CDR3: TGTGCCAGCAGCTCATCGAGGCGGGGGAGCCAAGAGACCCAGTACTTC.

This chain uses TRBV13 with TRBJ2-2; TRBD2 matches at 8 bases. CDR1 and CDR2 from the germline V gene are PRHDT and FYEKMQ (reference sequence). Trimming at V came to 5 bases and at J to 1 base, leaving 3 bases not matched to a gene. The CDR3 covers 15 residues. Written as DNA, the CDR3 is TGTGCCAGCAGCGTCGGGAGGGGGAACACCGGGGAGCTGTTTTTT. Translated: CASSVGRGNTGELFF.

The rearrangement uses TRBV11-2 and TRBJ2-3, with 7 bases identical to TRBD1. Trimming at V came to 5 bases and at J to 3 bases, leaving 8 bases not matched to a gene. CDR3 size: 15 residues. CDR1 and CDR2 (germline): SGHAT, FQNNGV. The CDR3 DNA reads TGTGCCAGCAGCCACGACAGGGCGTGGACAGATACGCAGTATTTT. This codes for CASSHDRAWTDTQYF.

In its sample, this clone was seen a few times. The J gene is TRBJ1-2, the V gene TRBV6-5, with 8 bases fitting TRBD1. Per the germline V gene, CDR1 is MNHEY and CDR2 is SVGAGI. This CDR3 has 13 amino acids. V lost 7 bases, J lost 7 bases, and 8 bases stayed unmatched. CDR3 sequence reads: CASTIDRGSGYTF. The CDR3 DNA sequence: TGTGCCAGCACTATTGACAGGGGCTCTGGCTACACCTTC.

CDR3 sequence reads: CASSDRVEETQYF. The DNA for the CDR3 is TGCGCCAGCAGCGACAGGGTTGAAGAGACCCAGTACTTC. The gene calls are TRBV10-2 and TRBJ2-5; 7 bases line up with TRBD1. J lost 3 bases, V lost 6 bases, and 4 bases had no gene match. Looked up from germline, CDR1 is WSHSY and CDR2 is SAAADI. The CDR3 has 13 amino acids.

The chain is built from TRBV27 and TRBJ2-7, with D hard to call. This CDR3 region has 14 residues. Looked up from germline, CDR1 is MNHEY and CDR2 is SMNVEV (reference sequence). Between the trimmed V and J ends, which lost 5 bases and 1 base, there was a span of 12 bases. CDR3 sequence: CASSLSARSYEQYF. The CDR3 DNA sequence: TGTGCCAGCAGTCTCTCAGCGCGTTCCTACGAGCAGTACTTC.

This chain joins TRBV28 and TRBJ2-1, with 8 bases identical to TRBD2. This CDR3 comprises 13 residues. With 4 bases clipped from V and 9 bases from J, the junction kept 5 bases outside the gene matches. The germline gives CDR1 MDHEN, CDR2 SYDVKM. The CDR3 is CASSSGLAFEQFF. The CDR3 nucleotides are TGTGCCAGCAGTTCCGGACTAGCCTTTGAGCAGTTCTTC. The variable domain in full, with the rest retrieved from reference TRBV28 and TRBJ2-1, is DVKVTQSSRYLVKRTGEKVFLECVQDMDHENMFWYRQDPGLGLRLIYFSYDVKMKEKGDIPEGYSVSREKKERFSLILESASTNQTSMYLCASSSGLAFEQFFGPGTRLTVL.

The V call is TRBV6-5, the J call TRBJ2-3; tentative D call: TRBD2 (5 bases). The CDR3 is made up of 13 amino acids. Germline V lookup: CDR1 MNHEY, CDR2 SVGAGI. Trimming took 6 bases from V and 3 from J, leaving 10 bases between them. The CDR3: CASSEGRTDTQYF. CDR3 DNA sequence: TGTGCCAGCAGCGAGGGAAGAACAGATACGCAGTATTTT.

V and J are TRBV4-2 and TRBJ2-5, with 8 nucleotides matching TRBD1. Looked up from germline, CDR1 is LGHNA and CDR2 is YNFKEQ. This CDR3 spans 14 amino acids. With V trimmed by 3 bases and J by 4 bases, 4 bases remained unmatched. CDR3 amino acids: CASSQPTGGETQYF. DNA of the CDR3: TGTGCCAGCAGCCAGCCCACAGGGGGAGAGACCCAGTACTTC.

This chain links TRBV18 with TRBJ2-7, with TRBD2 matching over 11 bases. Trimming removed 0 bases from V and 2 bases from J; junction bases left unmatched: 0. This CDR3 region has 15 residues. Germline lookup yields CDR1 KGHSH and CDR2 LQKENI. CDR3 sequence (DNA): TGTGCCAGCTCACCACCGACTAGCGGGGCCTACGAGCAGTACTTC. Encoded protein: CASSPPTSGAYEQYF.

The chain employs TRBV6-5 and TRBJ1-2, with TRBD1 as a possible D gene (5 bases). This CDR3 spans 16 amino acids. Trimming cost V 3 bases and J 4 bases, with 18 bases left between them. Germline CDR1 reads MNHEY; CDR2 reads SVGAGI. The DNA of the CDR3 is TGTGCCAGCAGTTATGGTCTTTCGGAGACAGCCTATGGCTACACCTTC. Its protein product is CASSYGLSETAYGYTF.

The rearrangement links TRBV5-6 to TRBJ1-1; the D is unclear. The length of the CDR3 is 13 residues. V was cut by 4 bases and J by 10 bases, with 17 bases left in between. Germline CDR1 SGHDT, CDR2 YYEEEE. CDR3 protein: CASSPREVMRAFF. DNA of the CDR3: TGTGCCAGCAGCCCTCGGGAAGTCATGAGAGCTTTCTTT.

The genes are TRBV20-1 and TRBJ1-1, with D tentatively TRBD1 (6 bases). Trimming shortened V by 6 bases and J by 6 bases, and 11 bases separated the two germline ends. The CDR3 loop spans 11 amino acids. CDR1 and CDR2 (germline): DFQATT, SNEGSKA (reference sequence). DNA of the CDR3: TGCAGTGCCGCAGGGGATTCTGAAGCTTTCTTT. Protein sequence: CSAAGDSEAFF.

This rearrangement joins TRBV3-1 (or the pseudogene TRBV3-2) to TRBJ1-5; D call uncertain. Germline loops: CDR1 LGHDT, CDR2 YNNKEL (reference sequence). Trimming took off 0 bases at V and 7 bases at J, with 7 bases between the two ends. This CDR3 is built from 13 residues. The CDR3 DNA is TGTGCCAGCAGCCAAGATCTATTACAGCCCCAGCATTTT. Translating it yields CASSQDLLQPQHF.